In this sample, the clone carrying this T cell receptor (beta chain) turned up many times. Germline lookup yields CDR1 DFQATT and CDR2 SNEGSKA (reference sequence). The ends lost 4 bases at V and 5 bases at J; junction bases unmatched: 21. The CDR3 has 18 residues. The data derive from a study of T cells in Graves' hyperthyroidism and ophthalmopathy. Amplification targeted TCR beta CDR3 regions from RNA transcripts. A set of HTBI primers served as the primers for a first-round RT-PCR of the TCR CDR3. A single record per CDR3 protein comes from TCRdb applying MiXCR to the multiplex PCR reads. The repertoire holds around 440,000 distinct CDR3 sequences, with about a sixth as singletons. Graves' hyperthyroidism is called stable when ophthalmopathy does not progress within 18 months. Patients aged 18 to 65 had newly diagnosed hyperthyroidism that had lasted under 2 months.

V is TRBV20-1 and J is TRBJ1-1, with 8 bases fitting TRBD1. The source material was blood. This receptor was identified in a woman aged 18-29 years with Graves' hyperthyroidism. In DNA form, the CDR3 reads TGCAGTGCTACCGACAGGGGCCCAATCATTGGAGGAACAACTGAAGCTTTCTTT. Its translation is CSATDRGPIIGGTTEAFF.